Below, one T cell receptor (beta chain) is given with its context. The antigen remains unidentified. This sample was included in a study of graft-versus-host responses after intestinal transplantation. In the study overall: Transplant recipients had multivisceral, liver-intestinal, or isolated intestinal grafts. Recipients uniformly received anti-thymocyte globulin induction, followed by tacrolimus and steroids for about 3 years.

General study points: The recipient marrow held GvH clones, and some of them showed up first in ileum or blood. Graft-donor T cell macrochimerism in patients accompanied high graft-versus-host to host-versus-graft clonal ratios in allografts.

J lost 3 bases, V lost 2 bases, and 10 bases had no gene match. The CDR3 loop spans 19 amino acids. Germline V lookup: CDR1 SGHAT, CDR2 FQNNGV. Sequencing was performed with immunoSEQ multiplex PCR; in TCRdb, only in-frame clones are kept and a portion is missing. The data hold tens of thousands of clones, with more than 70% observed a single time. This sequence joins TRBV11-2 and TRBJ2-1; 13 bases agree with TRBD2. The sequence was collected from a human donor who received an intestinal transplant. The sample consisted of unstimulated CD8+ T cells sorted from spleen or lymph node cells, taken before intestinal transplant. This CDR3 reads CASSLLLAGGGYLYNEQFF. In DNA form, the CDR3 reads TGTGCCAGCAGCTTATTACTAGCGGGAGGGGGGTATCTCTACAATGAGCAGTTCTTC.